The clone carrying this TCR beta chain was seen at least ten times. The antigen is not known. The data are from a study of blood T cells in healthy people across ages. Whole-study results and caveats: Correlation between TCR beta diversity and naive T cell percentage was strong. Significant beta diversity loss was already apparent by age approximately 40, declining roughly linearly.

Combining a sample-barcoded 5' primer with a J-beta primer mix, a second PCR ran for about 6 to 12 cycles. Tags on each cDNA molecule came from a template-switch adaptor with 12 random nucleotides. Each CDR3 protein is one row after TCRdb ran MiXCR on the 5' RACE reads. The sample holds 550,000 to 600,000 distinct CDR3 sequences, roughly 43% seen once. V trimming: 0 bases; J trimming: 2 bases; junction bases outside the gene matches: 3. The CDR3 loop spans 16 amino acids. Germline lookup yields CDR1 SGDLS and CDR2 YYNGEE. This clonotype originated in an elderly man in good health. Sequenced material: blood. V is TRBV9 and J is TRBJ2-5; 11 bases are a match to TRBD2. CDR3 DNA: TGTGCCAGCAGCGTAGAGGCTAGCGGGAGGCAAGAGACCCAGTACTTC. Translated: CASSVEASGRQETQYF.